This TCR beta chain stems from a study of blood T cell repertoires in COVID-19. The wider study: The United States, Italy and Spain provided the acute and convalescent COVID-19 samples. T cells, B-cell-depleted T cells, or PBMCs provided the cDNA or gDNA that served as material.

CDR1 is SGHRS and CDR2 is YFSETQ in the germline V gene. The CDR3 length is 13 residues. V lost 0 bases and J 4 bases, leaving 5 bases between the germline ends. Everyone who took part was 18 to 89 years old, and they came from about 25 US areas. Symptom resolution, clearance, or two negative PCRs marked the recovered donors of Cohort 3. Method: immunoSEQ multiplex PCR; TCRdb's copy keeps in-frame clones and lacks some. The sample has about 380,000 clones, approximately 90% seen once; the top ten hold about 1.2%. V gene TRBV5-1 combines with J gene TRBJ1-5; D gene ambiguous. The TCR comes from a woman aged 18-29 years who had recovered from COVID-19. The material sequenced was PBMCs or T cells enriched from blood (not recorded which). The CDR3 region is CASSLAENQPQHF. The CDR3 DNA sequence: TGCGCCAGCAGCTTGGCGGAGAATCAGCCCCAGCATTTT.